Here is one T cell receptor (beta chain) with its context. This sample is drawn from a study of blood T cell repertoires in COVID-19. Looking at the study overall: Collection of acute and convalescent COVID-19 samples took place in the United States, Italy and Spain. From T cells, B-cell-depleted T cells, or PBMCs came the material, which was cDNA or gDNA.

Trimming stripped 0 bases from V and 4 bases from J, with 3 bases between. Germline CDR1 SGHNT, CDR2 YYREEE (reference sequence). This CDR3 comprises 12 residues. Method: immunoSEQ multiplex PCR; TCRdb's copy keeps in-frame clones and lacks some. The repertoire holds about 150,000 clones, with 70% to 90% as singletons. The chain carries TRBV5-4 and TRBJ2-3; D gene uncertain. The sequencing sample was made of peripheral blood. The source of this sequence is a man between 65 and 85 years old with acute or convalescent COVID-19. DNA of the CDR3: TGTGCCAGCAGCTTGGCAGCAGATACGCAGTATTTT. As protein: CASSLAADTQYF.